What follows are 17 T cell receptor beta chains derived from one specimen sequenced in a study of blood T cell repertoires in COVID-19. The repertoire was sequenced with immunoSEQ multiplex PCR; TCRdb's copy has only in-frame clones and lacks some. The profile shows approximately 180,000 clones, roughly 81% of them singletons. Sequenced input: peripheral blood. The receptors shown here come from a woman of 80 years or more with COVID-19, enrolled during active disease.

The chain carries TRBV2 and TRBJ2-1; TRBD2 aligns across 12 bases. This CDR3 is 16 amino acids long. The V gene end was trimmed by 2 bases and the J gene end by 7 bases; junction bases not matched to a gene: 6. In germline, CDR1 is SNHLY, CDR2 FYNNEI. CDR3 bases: TGTGCCAGCAGTGAAAGACTAGCGGGAGTCGAAAATGAGCAGTTCTTC. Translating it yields CASSERLAGVENEQFF.

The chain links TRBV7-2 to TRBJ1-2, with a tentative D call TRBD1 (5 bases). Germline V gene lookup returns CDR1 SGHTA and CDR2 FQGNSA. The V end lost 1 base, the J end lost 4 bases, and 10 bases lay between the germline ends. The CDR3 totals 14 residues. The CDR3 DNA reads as TGTGCCAGCAGCTTAGGTGGTCAGGGCTATGGCTACACCTTC. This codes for CASSLGGQGYGYTF.

CDR3 loop: CASSLGQGTMNTEAFF. CDR3 sequence (DNA): TGCGCCAGCAGCTTGGGGCAGGGGACCATGAACACTGAAGCTTTCTTT. The rearrangement joins TRBV5-1 to TRBJ1-1, with D perhaps TRBD1 (6 bases). Trimming cost V 0 bases and J 0 bases, with 12 bases left between them. Germline CDR1 SGHRS, CDR2 YFSETQ. The CDR3 loop spans 16 amino acids.

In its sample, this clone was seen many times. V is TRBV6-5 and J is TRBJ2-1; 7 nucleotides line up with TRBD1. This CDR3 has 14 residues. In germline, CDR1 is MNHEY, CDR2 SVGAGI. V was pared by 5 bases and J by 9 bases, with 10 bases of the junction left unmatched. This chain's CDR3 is CASSPQQGPAEQFF. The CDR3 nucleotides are TGTGCCAGCAGTCCCCAACAGGGGCCGGCTGAGCAGTTCTTC.

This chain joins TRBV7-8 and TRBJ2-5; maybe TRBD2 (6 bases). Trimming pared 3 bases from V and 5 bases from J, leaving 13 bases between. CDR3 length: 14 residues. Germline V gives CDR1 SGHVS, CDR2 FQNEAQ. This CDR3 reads CASSLETAGETQYF. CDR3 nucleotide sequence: TGTGCCAGCAGCTTGGAGACAGCGGGTGAGACCCAGTACTTC.

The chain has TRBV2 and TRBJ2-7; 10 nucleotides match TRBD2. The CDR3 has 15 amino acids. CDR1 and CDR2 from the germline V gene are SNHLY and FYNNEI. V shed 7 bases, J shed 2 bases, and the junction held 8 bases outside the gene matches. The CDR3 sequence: CASKFTSGVTYEQYF. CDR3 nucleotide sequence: TGTGCCAGCAAGTTTACTAGCGGGGTGACCTACGAGCAGTACTTC.

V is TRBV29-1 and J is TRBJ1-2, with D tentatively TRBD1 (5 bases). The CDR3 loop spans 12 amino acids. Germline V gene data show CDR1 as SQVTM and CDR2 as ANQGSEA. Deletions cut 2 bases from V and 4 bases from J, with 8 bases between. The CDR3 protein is CSVESRAYGYTF. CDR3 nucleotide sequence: TGCAGCGTTGAAAGCAGGGCCTATGGCTACACCTTC.

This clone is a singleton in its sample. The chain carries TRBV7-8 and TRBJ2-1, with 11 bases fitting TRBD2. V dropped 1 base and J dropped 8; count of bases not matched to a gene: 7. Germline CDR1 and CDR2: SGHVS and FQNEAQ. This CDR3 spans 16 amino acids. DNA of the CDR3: TGTGCCAGCAGCTTAGGGCCTAGCGGGGGGAAACATGAGCAGTTCTTC. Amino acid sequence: CASSLGPSGGKHEQFF. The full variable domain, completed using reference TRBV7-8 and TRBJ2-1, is GAGVSQSPRYKVAKRGQDVALRCDPISGHVSLFWYQQALGQGPEFLTYFQNEAQLDKSGLPSDRFFAERPEGSVSTLKIQRTQQEDSAVYLCASSLGPSGGKHEQFFGPGTRLTVL.

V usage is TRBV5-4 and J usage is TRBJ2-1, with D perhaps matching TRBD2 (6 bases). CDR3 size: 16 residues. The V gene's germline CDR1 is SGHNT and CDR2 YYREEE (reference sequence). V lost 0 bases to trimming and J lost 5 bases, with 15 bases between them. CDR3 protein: CASSLDRGGEDNEQFF. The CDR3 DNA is TGTGCCAGCAGCTTGGATCGGGGAGGTGAAGACAATGAGCAGTTCTTC.

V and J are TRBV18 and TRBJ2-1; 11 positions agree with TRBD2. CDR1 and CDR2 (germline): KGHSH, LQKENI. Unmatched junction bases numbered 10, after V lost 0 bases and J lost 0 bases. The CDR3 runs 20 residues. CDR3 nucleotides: TGTGCCAGCTCACCACCGATTAGCGGGAGGGTTGGTGGCTCCTACAATGAGCAGTTCTTC. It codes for CASSPPISGRVGGSYNEQFF.

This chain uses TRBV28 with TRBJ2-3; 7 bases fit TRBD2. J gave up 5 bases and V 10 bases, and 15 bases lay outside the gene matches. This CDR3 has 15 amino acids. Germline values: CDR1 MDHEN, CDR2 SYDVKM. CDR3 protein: CATVGGELFRDTQYF. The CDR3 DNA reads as TGTGCCACGGTTGGGGGGGAACTATTTAGAGATACGCAGTATTTT.

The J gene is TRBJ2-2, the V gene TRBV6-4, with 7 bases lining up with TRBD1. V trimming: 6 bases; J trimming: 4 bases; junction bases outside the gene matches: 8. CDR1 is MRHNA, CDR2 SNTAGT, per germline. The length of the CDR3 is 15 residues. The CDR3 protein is CASSARTGGTGELFF. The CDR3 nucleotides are TGTGCCAGCAGCGCACGGACAGGAGGCACCGGGGAGCTGTTTTTT.

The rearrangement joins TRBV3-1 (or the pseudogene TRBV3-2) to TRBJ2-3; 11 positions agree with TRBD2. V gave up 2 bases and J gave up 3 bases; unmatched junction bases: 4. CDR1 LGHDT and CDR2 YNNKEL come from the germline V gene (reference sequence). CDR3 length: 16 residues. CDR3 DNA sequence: TGTGCCAGCAGCCAACGGGCTAGCGGGAGGACAGATACGCAGTATTTT. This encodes CASSQRASGRTDTQYF.

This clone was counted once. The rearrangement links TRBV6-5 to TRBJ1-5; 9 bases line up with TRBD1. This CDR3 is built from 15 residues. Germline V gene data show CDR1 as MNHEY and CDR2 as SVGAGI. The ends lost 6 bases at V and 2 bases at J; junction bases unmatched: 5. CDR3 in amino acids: CASSRTGARNQPQHF. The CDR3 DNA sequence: TGTGCCAGCAGCCGGACAGGGGCCCGCAATCAGCCCCAGCATTTT.

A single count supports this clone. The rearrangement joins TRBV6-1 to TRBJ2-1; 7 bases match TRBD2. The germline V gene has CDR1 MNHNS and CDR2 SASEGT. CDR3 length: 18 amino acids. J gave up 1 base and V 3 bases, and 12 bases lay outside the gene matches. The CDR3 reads CASSERSWAGASYNEQFF. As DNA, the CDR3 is TGTGCCAGCAGTGAGAGATCGTGGGCGGGAGCATCCTACAATGAGCAGTTCTTC.

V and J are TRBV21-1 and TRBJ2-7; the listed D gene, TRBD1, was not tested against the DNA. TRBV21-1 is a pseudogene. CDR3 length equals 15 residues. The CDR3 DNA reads TGTGCCAGCGGATACCGGGACAGGACATCCTACGAGCAGTACTTC. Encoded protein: CASGYRDRTSYEQYF.

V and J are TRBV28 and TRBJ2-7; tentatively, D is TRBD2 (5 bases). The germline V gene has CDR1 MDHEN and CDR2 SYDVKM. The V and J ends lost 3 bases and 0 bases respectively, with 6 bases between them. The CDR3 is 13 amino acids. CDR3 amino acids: CASSLRVSYEQYF. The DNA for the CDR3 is TGTGCCAGCAGTTTGCGGGTCTCCTACGAGCAGTACTTC.